One and the same sample provided the 15 T cell receptor beta chains below, sequenced in a study of T cell responses to AZD1222 COVID-19 vaccine. Sequencing was performed with immunoSEQ multiplex PCR; in TCRdb, only in-frame clones are kept and a portion is missing. This sample has approximately 45,000 clones, with around nine tenths found just once. Sequenced material: peripheral blood, taken 28 days after the second AZD1222 dose. The receptors come from an adult who received the AZD1222 COVID-19 vaccine.

The rearrangement uses TRBV6-2 or TRBV6-3 and TRBJ1-5; D may be TRBD1 (5 bases). CDR3 length: 17 residues. V lost 0 bases and J lost 6, with 18 bases in between. Germline V CDR1 and CDR2: MNHEY, SVGEGT. This chain's CDR3 is CASSYSNARGRGQPQHF. CDR3 coding DNA: TGTGCCAGCAGTTACTCGAACGCCCGGGGCAGAGGTCAGCCCCAGCATTTT.

V is TRBV10-3 and J is TRBJ1-2, with D unclear. Trimming left V 8 bases short and J 4 bases short, with 8 bases between. CDR1 is ENHRY, CDR2 SYGVKD, per germline. The length of the CDR3 is 11 residues. CDR3 region: CAISGFYGYTF. CDR3 nucleotide sequence: TGTGCCATCTCAGGATTCTATGGCTACACCTTC.

The chain recombines TRBV10-3 with TRBJ1-2; a possible D gene is TRBD1 (5 bases). V was pared by 6 bases and J by 5 bases, with 19 bases between. The CDR3 covers 15 residues. CDR1 is ENHRY and CDR2 is SYGVKD in the germline V gene. CDR3 in amino acids: CAISKQATVGYGYTF. CDR3 sequence (DNA): TGTGCCATCAGCAAACAGGCAACCGTAGGGTATGGCTACACCTTC.

This clone was seen more than once but under ten times. CDR3 protein: CASSTTDTEAFF. The CDR3 bases are TGTGCCAGCAGCACGACAGACACTGAAGCTTTCTTT. The chain joins TRBV6-6 to TRBJ1-1, with a tentative D call TRBD1 (5 bases). Germline lookup yields CDR1 MNHNY and CDR2 SVGAGI (reference sequence). Trimming cost V 6 bases and J 3 bases, with 8 bases left between them. The CDR3 sequence is 12 residues long.

The chain links TRBV19 to TRBJ1-4; 9 nucleotides agree with TRBD1. The germline V gene has CDR1 LNHDA and CDR2 SQIVND (reference sequence). The CDR3 is 16 residues long. V lost 5 bases, J lost 7 bases, and 11 bases stayed unmatched. DNA of the CDR3: TGTGCCAGTAGTCAGTCACCGGGACAGGGAACTGAAAAACTGTTTTTT. This sequence encodes CASSQSPGQGTEKLFF.

This sequence joins TRBV3-1 (or the pseudogene TRBV3-2) and TRBJ2-1; either TRBD1 or TRBD2 may fit D (5 bases each). CDR1 and CDR2 from the germline V gene are LGHDT and YNNKEL (reference sequence). V was clipped by 0 bases and J by 3 bases, with 6 bases between them. The CDR3 covers 14 residues. The CDR3 reads CASSQDGGYNEQFF. CDR3 DNA: TGTGCCAGCAGCCAAGATGGGGGCTACAATGAGCAGTTCTTC.

This clone was detected only once. The rearrangement uses TRBV5-1 and TRBJ1-1; D perhaps matches TRBD1 (5 bases). This CDR3 region has 16 residues. The germline V gene has CDR1 SGHRS and CDR2 YFSETQ. V shed 6 bases and J shed 0 bases, with 18 bases lying between them. CDR3 residues: CASNSGTVLMNTEAFF. CDR3 DNA sequence: TGCGCCAGCAACAGTGGGACGGTACTTATGAACACTGAAGCTTTCTTT.

The genes are TRBV27 and TRBJ2-7, with 9 bases matching TRBD1. V shed 8 bases and J 7 bases; nucleotides not matched to a gene: 18. Per germline, CDR1 MNHEY and CDR2 SMNVEV (reference sequence). The CDR3 is made up of 16 amino acids. The CDR3 DNA sequence: TGTGCCAGCGGGTCCAATTGGGACAGGGCTTTAAATGAGCAGTACTTC. Translating gives CASGSNWDRALNEQYF.

The rearrangement joins TRBV5-1 to TRBJ2-1, with D hard to call. The V end was cut by 4 bases, the J end by 5 bases, with 4 bases between. The CDR3 totals 11 residues. Germline V gene sequence: CDR1 SGHRS, CDR2 YFSETQ. CDR3 in amino acids: CASSVDNEQFF. The DNA of the CDR3 is TGCGCCAGCAGCGTGGACAATGAGCAGTTCTTC.

The genes are TRBV5-4 and TRBJ1-6; D might be TRBD1 (5 bases). V lost 0 bases, J lost 9 bases, and 16 bases lay in between. The germline V gene encodes CDR1 SGHNT and CDR2 YYREEE (reference sequence). The CDR3 has 16 residues. DNA for the CDR3: TGTGCCAGCAGCTTGGTTACTGGGGTTGGGACTTCACCCCTCCACTTT. This encodes CASSLVTGVGTSPLHF.

The V gene is TRBV5-4, the J gene TRBJ2-1; 9 bases fit TRBD2. CDR1 and CDR2 from the germline V gene are SGHNT and YYREEE (reference sequence). The CDR3 is made up of 15 amino acids. The J segment lost 10 bases and the V segment lost 4 bases, leaving 12 bases of the junction unmatched. The CDR3 DNA follows: TGTGCCAGCAGCGGTCCGGGACTAGCACGGAGGGAGCAGTTCTTC. This codes for CASSGPGLARREQFF.

This clone has a single count. This chain connects TRBV28 to TRBJ1-1; maybe TRBD1 (5 bases). Trimming took off 4 bases at V and 0 bases at J, with 15 bases between the two ends. In germline, CDR1 is MDHEN, CDR2 SYDVKM. The CDR3 totals 16 residues. CDR3 sequence (DNA): TGTGCCAGCAGTTCTACGACAGAAGTAGTGAACACTGAAGCTTTCTTT. Protein sequence: CASSSTTEVVNTEAFF.

DNA of the CDR3: TGTGCCAGCAGTCGACGCCTGGGAGGGACCGGGGAGCTGTTTTTT. Amino acids: CASSRRLGGTGELFF. V and J are TRBV28 and TRBJ2-2, with 7 bases aligning to TRBD2. Germline loops: CDR1 MDHEN, CDR2 SYDVKM. There are 15 residues in the CDR3. The ends lost 5 bases at V and 5 bases at J; junction bases unmatched: 8.

The chain combines TRBV14 with TRBJ1-1, with D tentatively TRBD1 (5 bases). With 4 bases removed from V and 3 bases from J, the gap between germline ends came to 12 bases. This CDR3 has 14 amino acids. Germline-derived CDR1 and CDR2 are SGHDN and FVKESK. The CDR3 here is CASSRGASDTEAFF. The CDR3 bases are TGTGCCAGCAGCCGAGGGGCCTCAGACACTGAAGCTTTCTTT.

This clone has just a few counts. V is TRBV28 and J is TRBJ2-7; 8 nucleotides align to TRBD1. The V gene's germline CDR1 is MDHEN and CDR2 SYDVKM. V was pared by 8 bases and J by 6 bases, with 12 bases of the junction left unmatched. The CDR3 loop spans 14 amino acids. The CDR3 protein is CASLPQGATPEQYF. The CDR3 coding sequence is TGTGCCAGCTTACCCCAGGGGGCCACACCCGAGCAGTACTTC.